Below are 30 T cell receptor beta chains sequenced from a single sample in a study of cytomegalovirus exposure and HLA in healthy donors. Clones were sequenced by immunoSEQ multiplex PCR, and TCRdb holds only the in-frame ones, with some missing. The sample lists 150,000 to 200,000 clones, around 88% occurring once. Sequenced input: PBMCs. Receptors were obtained from a young woman in good health and CMV-seronegative.

The genes are TRBV9 and TRBJ2-5; TRBD2 matches at 8 bases. This CDR3 has 15 amino acids. Germline V gene data show CDR1 as SGDLS and CDR2 as YYNGEE. Trimming removed 4 bases from V and 5 bases from J; junction bases left unmatched: 10. CDR3 nucleotides: TGTGCCAGCAGCCCCCCCTTTGCGGGAGGTGAGACCCAGTACTTC. Protein product: CASSPPFAGGETQYF.

Only one count was recorded for this clone. The V gene is TRBV7-2, the J gene TRBJ2-1; tentative D call: TRBD2 (6 bases). Germline loops: CDR1 SGHTA, CDR2 FQGNSA. Trimming pared 5 bases from V and 0 bases from J, leaving 11 bases between. CDR3 length: 15 amino acids. CDR3 region: CASSGGRSSYNEQFF. The CDR3 nucleotides read TGTGCCAGCAGCGGGGGGAGAAGCTCCTACAATGAGCAGTTCTTC. The whole variable domain, remainder taken from reference TRBV7-2 and TRBJ2-1, is GAGVSQSPSNKVTEKGKDVELRCDPISGHTALYWYRQSLGQGLEFLIYFQGNSAPDKSGLPSDRFSAERTGGSVSTLTIQRTQQEDSAVYLCASSGGRSSYNEQFFGPGTRLTVL.

This chain connects TRBV19 to TRBJ2-7, with D maybe TRBD1 (7 bases). The ends were cut back, 3 bases at V and 5 bases at J, with 14 bases in the middle. The CDR3 length is 14 residues. Germline V lookup: CDR1 LNHDA, CDR2 SQIVND (reference sequence). In DNA, the CDR3 is TGTGCCAGTAGTATCCAGGAGGGACAGCACGAGCAGTACTTC. This sequence encodes CASSIQEGQHEQYF.

This clone was counted a few times. The chain carries TRBV19 and TRBJ1-1; TRBD1 might be the D (5 bases). This CDR3 contains 14 residues. Trimming stripped 5 bases from V and 0 bases from J, with 10 bases between. Germline lookup yields CDR1 LNHDA and CDR2 SQIVND (reference sequence). DNA of the CDR3: TGTGCCAGTAGTTGGGGCTCTTTGAACACTGAAGCTTTCTTT. This translates into CASSWGSLNTEAFF.

The chain is built from TRBV19 and TRBJ2-7; 10 bases are a match to TRBD2. Unmatched junction bases numbered 5, after V lost 5 bases and J lost 1 base. The CDR3 has 15 amino acids. Germline V CDR1 and CDR2: LNHDA, SQIVND (reference sequence). This CDR3 reads CASSLLAGPSYEQYF. CDR3 nucleotide sequence: TGTGCCAGTAGTCTACTAGCGGGGCCTTCCTACGAGCAGTACTTC.

The chain uses TRBV5-6 and TRBJ2-5, with D tentatively TRBD1 (6 bases). CDR3 length: 16 amino acids. V was shortened by 0 bases and J by 5 bases, with 17 bases between the two germline ends. Germline V gene data show CDR1 as SGHDT and CDR2 as YYEEEE. DNA for the CDR3: TGTGCCAGCAGCTTGGACCGCAGGGGTGAAAGGGAGACCCAGTACTTC. Translation gives CASSLDRRGERETQYF.

In its sample, this clone was seen a few times. The chain couples TRBV19 to TRBJ1-5, with D perhaps TRBD1 (5 bases). The germline V gene encodes CDR1 LNHDA and CDR2 SQIVND (reference sequence). The CDR3 has 15 residues. V lost 6 bases and J 5 bases, leaving 17 bases between the germline ends. The CDR3 DNA is TGTGCCAGTAGGACTAGGGGCACTGCCGATCAGCCCCAGCATTTT. Amino acids: CASRTRGTADQPQHF.

The chain has TRBV5-1 and TRBJ2-3; D ambiguous. CDR3 length: 15 amino acids. Looked up from germline, CDR1 is SGHRS and CDR2 is YFSETQ. The V end was cut by 1 base, the J end by 1 base, with 10 bases between. The CDR3: CASSLQSDRTDTQYF. The CDR3 DNA is TGCGCCAGCAGCTTGCAAAGCGATCGCACAGATACGCAGTATTTT.

The genes are TRBV4-1 and TRBJ2-7; D may be TRBD1 (5 bases). CDR1 and CDR2 (germline): MGHRA, YSYEKL. The CDR3 runs to 16 residues. Trimming took off 0 bases at V and 3 bases at J, with 15 bases between the two ends. The CDR3 DNA is TGCGCCAGCAGCCAAGATGGTCAGGGTGGGCACTACGAGCAGTACTTC. It translates to CASSQDGQGGHYEQYF.

The J gene is TRBJ1-1, the V gene TRBV19; D call uncertain. V dropped 5 bases and J dropped 1 base, with 8 bases sitting between them. The V gene's germline CDR1 is LNHDA and CDR2 SQIVND (reference sequence). The CDR3 is 13 amino acids. CDR3 nucleotide sequence: TGTGCCAGTAGTTTAGGAGGGAACACTGAAGCTTTCTTT. Translating it yields CASSLGGNTEAFF.

CDR3: CASSPLRDRGLLNTEAFF. The CDR3, as DNA: TGTGCCAGCAGCCCACTCAGGGACAGGGGGCTCTTGAACACTGAAGCTTTCTTT. V and J are TRBV7-8 and TRBJ1-1; TRBD1 matches 12 bases. The CDR3 runs 18 residues. CDR1 is SGHVS and CDR2 is FQNEAQ in the germline V gene. The V segment lost 5 bases and the J segment 0 bases; nucleotides outside the gene matches: 10.

V gene TRBV29-1 combines with J gene TRBJ2-1, with TRBD2 matching over 13 bases. CDR3 length equals 13 residues. The germline V gene encodes CDR1 SQVTM and CDR2 ANQGSEA. Trimming took 6 bases from V and 10 from J; bases not matched to a gene: 6. The CDR3 reads CSVRLAGGQEQFF. DNA for the CDR3: TGCAGCGTGAGACTAGCGGGGGGACAGGAGCAGTTCTTC.

The rearrangement uses TRBV19 and TRBJ2-7; 11 bases agree with TRBD1. The CDR3 loop spans 17 amino acids. Germline V lookup: CDR1 LNHDA, CDR2 SQIVND (reference sequence). V lost 4 bases and J lost 4; bases outside the gene matches: 12. The CDR3 sequence is CASSTPPGTGGSYEQYF. The DNA of the CDR3 is TGTGCCAGTAGTACACCACCCGGGACAGGGGGTTCTTACGAGCAGTACTTC.

This clone was found a few times. This chain uses TRBV19 with TRBJ1-1, with no clear D. V was clipped by 4 bases and J by 6 bases, with 6 bases between them. Germline-derived CDR1 and CDR2 are LNHDA and SQIVND (reference sequence). The CDR3 is 11 amino acids. As DNA, the CDR3 is TGTGCCAGTAGTAGGGCGCCTGAAGCTTTCTTT. Encoded protein: CASSRAPEAFF.

The CDR3 DNA sequence: TGCGCCAGCAGCTTGGAACTTTTTAACTATGGCTACACCTTC. Residues: CASSLELFNYGYTF. The chain has TRBV5-1 and TRBJ1-2; D ambiguous. The CDR3 runs to 14 residues. Germline values: CDR1 SGHRS, CDR2 YFSETQ. Trimming cost V 0 bases and J 1 base, with 7 bases left between them.

The V gene is TRBV2, the J gene TRBJ2-7, with D perhaps matching TRBD1 (6 bases). The germline V and J ends were trimmed by 6 bases and 3 bases, with 15 bases remaining between them. Germline CDR1 SNHLY, CDR2 FYNNEI. The CDR3 is 14 residues long. In DNA, the CDR3 is TGTGCCAGCAGCTTCGACCCGGACAGCTACGAGCAGTACTTC. Amino acid sequence: CASSFDPDSYEQYF.

This chain uses TRBV25-1 with TRBJ1-3, with D perhaps TRBD1 (5 bases). Trimming took 2 bases from V and 2 from J, leaving 10 bases between them. Germline CDR1 MGHDK, CDR2 SYGVNS. This CDR3 has 15 residues. CDR3: CASSETAGTGNTIYF. CDR3 nucleotide sequence: TGTGCCAGCAGTGAAACCGCAGGGACTGGAAACACCATATATTTT.

The chain employs TRBV4-1 and TRBJ1-1; D may be TRBD1 (5 bases). The CDR3 loop spans 16 amino acids. The V end was cut by 1 base, the J end by 2 bases, with 14 bases between. Germline V gives CDR1 MGHRA, CDR2 YSYEKL. This CDR3 reads CASSQGLFQGNTEAFF. Here the CDR3 DNA reads TGCGCCAGCAGCCAAGGGCTGTTCCAGGGCAACACTGAAGCTTTCTTT.

The V call is TRBV27, the J call TRBJ2-5; maybe TRBD1 (7 bases). Between the trimmed V and J ends, which lost 5 bases and 8 bases, there was a span of 15 bases. This CDR3 region has 13 residues. CDR1 MNHEY and CDR2 SMNVEV come from the germline V gene (reference sequence). The CDR3 bases are TGTGCCAGCAGTCTCAGGGGGACTGGAACCCAGTACTTC. It encodes CASSLRGTGTQYF.

J is TRBJ1-1 and V is TRBV7-2; no firm D call. Trimming removed 3 bases from V and 6 bases from J, with 11 bases in between. Per the germline V gene, CDR1 is SGHTA and CDR2 is FQGNSA. CDR3 size: 13 residues. The CDR3 nucleotides read TGTGCCAGCAGCTTTAACAACCCCCCTGAAGCTTTCTTT. It translates to CASSFNNPPEAFF.

Only one count was recorded for this clone. The V call is TRBV5-6, the J call TRBJ2-2; D call uncertain. CDR3 length: 11 amino acids. Trimming removed 4 bases from V and 6 bases from J, with 4 bases in between. CDR1 and CDR2 from the germline V gene are SGHDT and YYEEEE. The CDR3 nucleotides are TGTGCCAGCAGCGCGGCCGGGGAGCTGTTTTTT. It yields the protein CASSAAGELFF.

This clone was observed at least ten times. The chain links TRBV11-2 to TRBJ2-7; no clear D gene. Germline CDR1 is SGHAT and CDR2 is FQNNGV. The CDR3 consists of 15 residues. The V and J ends lost 1 base and 4 bases respectively, with 14 bases between them. DNA for the CDR3: TGTGCCAGCAGCTTAGTCCAGACATCATGGTACGAGCAGTACTTC. It yields the protein CASSLVQTSWYEQYF.

This clone came up once. The V call is TRBV10-1, the J call TRBJ2-1; TRBD2 aligns across 11 bases. The trim removed 3 bases at V and 9 bases at J, leaving 16 bases unmatched. CDR3 length: 18 amino acids. Germline values: CDR1 WNHNN, CDR2 SYGVQD (reference sequence). In nucleotides, the CDR3 is TGCGCCAGCAGTGAACTTAGCGGGAGGGCCCATAAAATCAGTGAGCAGTTCTTC. As protein: CASSELSGRAHKISEQFF.

V is TRBV7-8 and J is TRBJ2-2; possibly TRBD2 for D (6 bases). The length of the CDR3 is 16 residues. V was pared by 5 bases and J by 0 bases, with 13 bases between. The germline gives CDR1 SGHVS, CDR2 FQNEAQ. The CDR3 protein is CASSRREVTNTGELFF. CDR3 coding DNA: TGTGCCAGCAGCCGGAGGGAGGTAACGAACACCGGGGAGCTGTTTTTT.

This rearrangement joins TRBV5-8 to TRBJ1-4; D call uncertain. Per germline, CDR1 SGHTS and CDR2 YDEGEE. This CDR3 has 14 residues. Trimming shortened V by 3 bases and J by 4 bases, and 10 bases separated the two germline ends. The CDR3 DNA follows: TGTGCCAGCAGCTGGGGAGGGTTTAATGAAAAACTGTTTTTT. This gives the protein CASSWGGFNEKLFF. Full variable domain (outside the CDR3, taken from reference TRBV5-8 and TRBJ1-4): EAGVTQSPTHLIKTRGQQATLRCSPISGHTSVYWYQQALGLGLQFLLWYDEGEERNRGNFPPRFSGRQFPNYSSELNVNALELEDSALYLCASSWGGFNEKLFFGSGTQLSVL.

The CDR3 is CSVRGTGVTGELFF. As DNA, the CDR3 is TGCAGCGTACGCGGGACAGGGGTTACCGGGGAGCTGTTTTTT. This chain connects TRBV29-1 to TRBJ2-2, with TRBD1 identical over 10 bases. The germline V gene has CDR1 SQVTM and CDR2 ANQGSEA. The CDR3 runs 14 residues. After removal of 6 bases from V and 5 bases from J, the junction contained 6 bases not matched to a gene.

V usage is TRBV6-6 and J usage is TRBJ1-4, with 9 bases matching TRBD1. The CDR3 sequence is 16 residues long. CDR1 is MNHNY and CDR2 is SVGAGI in the germline V gene (reference sequence). V trimming: 4 bases; J trimming: 8 bases; junction bases outside the gene matches: 11. This CDR3 reads CASSFQPGQGGEKLFF. CDR3 in DNA: TGTGCCAGCAGTTTCCAGCCGGGACAGGGAGGGGAAAAACTGTTTTTT.

This clone was observed once. This chain links TRBV6-4 with TRBJ2-2, with 7 bases aligning to TRBD1. Germline V gene lookup returns CDR1 MRHNA and CDR2 SNTAGT. Trimming removed 2 bases from V and 1 base from J; junction bases left unmatched: 1. The CDR3 totals 15 residues. The CDR3 DNA sequence: TGTGCCAGCAGTGACGGGGACAGGAACACCGGGGAGCTGTTTTTT. Residues: CASSDGDRNTGELFF.

The chain carries TRBV7-3 and TRBJ1-1; D remains ambiguous. Germline V gene lookup returns CDR1 SGHTA and CDR2 FQGTGA. V was pared by 5 bases and J by 7 bases, with 11 bases between. The CDR3 loop spans 12 amino acids. CDR3 region: CASSSGVSEAFF. In DNA form, the CDR3 reads TGTGCCAGCAGCAGCGGTGTTAGTGAAGCTTTCTTT.

This clone was observed once. The DNA of the CDR3 is TGTGCTAGTGGTTTGGGAGCGGCAGGGGCCCTTAATCAGCCCCAGCATTTT. Residues: CASGLGAAGALNQPQHF. V is TRBV12-5 and J is TRBJ1-5; maybe TRBD1 (6 bases). Germline V gene lookup returns CDR1 LGHNT and CDR2 FRNRAP. The CDR3 length is 17 residues. V was trimmed by 1 base and J by 4 bases, leaving 17 bases between them. Full variable domain (outside the CDR3, taken from reference TRBV12-5 and TRBJ1-5): DARVTQTPRHKVTEMGQEVTMRCQPILGHNTVFWYRQTMMQGLELLAYFRNRAPLDDSGMPKDRFSAEMPDATLATLKIQPSEPRDSAVYFCASGLGAAGALNQPQHFGDGTRLSIL.